This T cell receptor (beta chain) is from a study of shared clonotypes between healthy human individuals (TCRdb year 2020). Notes on the research overall: The cohort included a few men and two women between 18 and 49 years of age. For each donor, CD4 naive and CD4 memory were each run on three plates, CD8 naive on two plates, and CD8 memory on one plate. To estimate repertoire size and how much clonotype sharing occurs between individuals, the study deeply sequenced the blood TCR repertoires of about five healthy adults. To increase sequencing depth and limit assay-specific biases, different laboratories used diverse techniques to prepare libraries and sequence TCR repertoires. Per donor, leukapheresis produced somewhere between about 0.8 and 9 billion PBMCs. Broader findings and caveats from the paper: Compared with non-shared clonotypes, the clonotypes found in all four sorted-subset donors had higher generation probabilities. Even with the large sequencing depth, rarefaction of the sorted-subset datasets indicated that sequencing was incomplete. Across four donors, about 4.5% of naive CD4, roughly 3.3% of naive CD8, around 2.1% of memory CD4, and approximately 0.4% of memory CD8 clonotypes were shared. Naive subsets generally had larger estimated clonotype richness than memory subsets did. Pairwise subsampling led to the expectation that sequencing depth would affect the degree of clonotype sharing among donors. The small number of donors limited the genetic and exposure-history diversity represented. Only blood was sampled, and tissue TCR repertoires likely differ from those in blood.

Ends trimmed: V by 5 bases, J by 4 bases; bases unmatched to a gene: 4. Including the terminal cysteine and phenylalanine, the CDR3 comprises 13 residues. Of the read, only the CDR3 DNA is kept; its 39 bases are in frame from base 1. The germline V gene provides CDR1 MDHEN and CDR2 SYDVKM. TCR CDR3 regions were amplified from genomic DNA by multiplex PCR using the deep immunoSEQ assay. For each cell subset, the extracted genomic DNA was distributed evenly across all wells of several immunoSEQ 96-well plates, and each plate served as one replicate. For sorted subsets, each replicate PCR was loaded with approximately 190 ng genomic DNA, equivalent to 30,000 or so T cell genomes. Purified libraries were quantified with a Qubit 3.0 fluorometer, sized on a Bioanalyzer 2100, and re-quantified with the KAPA Library Quantification kit. A separate single-read 150-cycle Illumina NextSeq 550 flow cell was used to sequence each immunoSEQ 96-well plate. As for the authors' bioinformatics: Because only junctional sequences without quality scores were contained in the immunoSEQ output, filtering matching that applied to full-length reads could not be performed. Sequences were annotated with PyIR, a Python wrapper for IgBLAST v1.9, and V/J genes and CDR3 were assigned using IMGT germline references. Reads with weak V/J assignments (E-value above 1e-6), missing CDR3, stop codons, out-of-frame junctions, or ambiguous translated residues were removed. V3J clonotypes were defined as sequences sharing an identical inferred V gene, J gene, and CDR3 amino acid sequence. Percentage overlap between repertoires was calculated by dividing the number of shared unique clonotypes by the size of the smaller repertoire. RTK rarefaction, the Chao1 estimator, and Recon v2.1 estimates of unobserved clonotypes were used to assess repertoire richness. Generation probabilities were computed with OLGA for all TCRbeta clonotypes obtained by the gDNA method from four donors. This is the immuneACCESS table as TCRdb keeps it, with only in-frame sequences that have V and J called. A part of the clones is gone; compared with another copy, unresolved V genes explain less than half, and the rest is unexplained. Clone size and the V and J calls come from that table; the DNA yielded D and trimming. The sample profile shows some 980,000 clones; 76% of them were found once. The leading ten clones occupy roughly 1.5% of the sample.

Details on this clone: The antigen it recognizes is unknown. There are no base qualities to consult, and no much larger clone falls within one base. Other DNA variants within this sample encode the same CDR3.

Donors were healthy HIV-negative adults with no recently reported acute infections or vaccinations. Only Caucasian adults living in Nashville, Tennessee, USA were represented among the donors. CD4+ T cells were enriched by magnetic negative selection; naive cells were then positively selected on CD45RA, and the negative fraction formed the memory subset. Blood was collected by leukapheresis, and PBMCs were isolated by Ficoll-Histopaque density gradient centrifugation and then cryopreserved in liquid nitrogen vapor phase. Analytical flow cytometry was used to check the purity and quantity of every magnetically sorted T cell population. Genomic DNA was isolated from each sorted fraction and quantified by UV absorbance on a Nanodrop 2000c.

What was sequenced was memory CD4+ T cells sorted from blood. Taken with the paper, the label for cell subset or site translates to: CD45RA-negative fraction. This receptor was obtained from a young man in good health. Recombination connected TRBV28 to TRBJ2-5; 7 central nucleotides agree with TRBD2. The CDR3: CASSLGRVETQYF. The bases are TGTGCCAGCAGTCTAGGGAGGGTAGAGACCCAGTACTTC.